The rows below give T cell receptor beta chains drawn from one sample of a study of shared clonotypes between healthy human individuals. Sequencing used immunoSEQ multiplex PCR; TCRdb keeps in-frame clones, though not all of them. The sample contains over 750,000 clones, 96% of which appear only once. Sequences were obtained from naive CD8+ T cells sorted from blood. The receptors here all came from a young man in good health. Each CDR3 is given with its conserved first and last residue. The D gene is left open where the match is weak. Only some rows state a clone size, as once, few, many or a class for expanded clones.

j_gene: TRBJ2-5
d_gene: -
v_gene: TRBV7-2
abundance: -
CDR3nt: TGTGCCAGCAGCTTAGGGGGGGAAGAGACCCAGTACTTC
CDR3aa: CASSLGGEETQYF

j_gene: TRBJ2-7
d_gene: TRBD2
v_gene: TRBV27
abundance: -
CDR3nt: TGTGCCAGCAGCCATCGACTAGCGGGAAACGAGCAGTACTTC
CDR3aa: CASSHRLAGNEQYF

j_gene: TRBJ2-1
d_gene: -
v_gene: TRBV27
abundance: -
CDR3nt: TGTGCCAGCAGTTTAAGCGGCGCAGGAATGAATGAGCAGTTCTTC
CDR3aa: CASSLSGAGMNEQFF

j_gene: TRBJ1-4
d_gene: -
v_gene: TRBV28
abundance: -
CDR3nt: TGTGCCAGCAGCCTTCTTCGGGAACGGGGTGAAAAACTGTTTTTT
CDR3aa: CASSLLRERGEKLFF

j_gene: TRBJ2-7
d_gene: -
v_gene: TRBV4-2
abundance: -
CDR3nt: TGTGCCAGCAGCCAAGGACGTGAGCAGTACTTC
CDR3aa: CASSQGREQYF

j_gene: TRBJ1-5
d_gene: TRBD1
v_gene: TRBV7-9
abundance: once
CDR3nt: TGTGCCAGCAGCTTGTTAGACAGGGATCAGCCCCAGCATTTT
CDR3aa: CASSLLDRDQPQHF

j_gene: TRBJ2-1
d_gene: -
v_gene: TRBV27
abundance: -
CDR3nt: TGTGCCAGCAGTGGGGATGGCTATGAGCAGTTCTTC
CDR3aa: CASSGDGYEQFF

j_gene: TRBJ2-5
d_gene: TRBD1
v_gene: TRBV5-1
abundance: -
CDR3nt: TGCGCCAGCAGCTTCGGGCAGGGGGACGAGACCCAGTACTTC
CDR3aa: CASSFGQGDETQYF

j_gene: TRBJ1-1
d_gene: -
v_gene: TRBV7-2
abundance: few
CDR3nt: TGTGCCAGCAGCCCTCGGGCCACTGAAGCTTTCTTT
CDR3aa: CASSPRATEAFF

j_gene: TRBJ1-1
d_gene: -
v_gene: TRBV2
abundance: -
CDR3nt: TGTGCCAGCAGTTTCATGAACACTGAAGCTTTCTTT
CDR3aa: CASSFMNTEAFF

j_gene: TRBJ1-1
d_gene: -
v_gene: TRBV29-1
abundance: -
CDR3nt: TGCAGCGTTGCGGAGAGGGGCTCGGGCACTGAAGCTTTCTTT
CDR3aa: CSVAERGSGTEAFF

j_gene: TRBJ2-1
d_gene: -
v_gene: TRBV28
abundance: -
CDR3nt: TGTGCCAGCAGTTTAGGGCCCCGCTACAATGAGCAGTTCTTC
CDR3aa: CASSLGPRYNEQFF

j_gene: TRBJ1-2
d_gene: -
v_gene: TRBV6-1
abundance: once
CDR3nt: TGTGCCAGCAGTGAATTTACAAGGCCTAACTATGGCTACACCTTC
CDR3aa: CASSEFTRPNYGYTF

j_gene: TRBJ2-7
d_gene: -
v_gene: TRBV4-2
abundance: -
CDR3nt: TGTGCCAGCAGCCATGGGAGAGGCGGCTACGGCGAGCAGTACTTC
CDR3aa: CASSHGRGGYGEQYF

j_gene: TRBJ2-7
d_gene: -
v_gene: TRBV29-1
abundance: -
CDR3nt: TGCAGCGTTGAAGATCCAGGGGCCTCCTACGAGCAGTACTTC
CDR3aa: CSVEDPGASYEQYF

j_gene: TRBJ2-5
d_gene: TRBD2
v_gene: TRBV10-2
abundance: -
CDR3nt: TGCGCCAGCAAAGCAGCGGGAGGGCCGGGGGAGACCCAGTACTTC
CDR3aa: CASKAAGGPGETQYF

j_gene: TRBJ2-1
d_gene: -
v_gene: TRBV11-1
abundance: -
CDR3nt: TGTGCCAGCAGCTTAGTGGGACTTAGGGATGAGCAGTTCTTC
CDR3aa: CASSLVGLRDEQFF

j_gene: TRBJ2-1
d_gene: -
v_gene: TRBV7-2
abundance: -
CDR3nt: TGTGCCAGCCCCCCCATGCGATCGAAAGGGGACAATGAGCAGTTCTTC
CDR3aa: CASPPMRSKGDNEQFF

j_gene: TRBJ2-1
d_gene: -
v_gene: TRBV27
abundance: -
CDR3nt: TGTGGGAAACGGGCCCAAAAAACCTTCGGCGATGAGCAGTTCTTC
CDR3aa: CGKRAQKTFGDEQFF

j_gene: TRBJ2-3
d_gene: -
v_gene: TRBV7-2
abundance: -
CDR3nt: TGTGCCAGCAGGGCCCCACTTGCAGATACGCAGTATTTT
CDR3aa: CASRAPLADTQYF

j_gene: TRBJ2-1
d_gene: -
v_gene: TRBV6-4
abundance: -
CDR3nt: TGTGCCAGCAGTGCCTCACCTTGGGGTGAGCAGTTCTTC
CDR3aa: CASSASPWGEQFF

j_gene: TRBJ2-7
d_gene: -
v_gene: TRBV14
abundance: -
CDR3nt: TGTGCCAGCAGCCAACCAGACATATCCTACGAGCAGTACTTC
CDR3aa: CASSQPDISYEQYF

j_gene: TRBJ1-1
d_gene: -
v_gene: TRBV20-1
abundance: -
CDR3nt: TGCAGTGCTAGAAAGAACACTGAAGCTTTCTTT
CDR3aa: CSARKNTEAFF

j_gene: TRBJ2-7
d_gene: -
v_gene: TRBV7-9
abundance: -
CDR3nt: TGTGCCAGCAGCTTATCGGACGTTTACGAGCAGTACTTC
CDR3aa: CASSLSDVYEQYF

j_gene: TRBJ2-7
d_gene: TRBD2
v_gene: TRBV5-6
abundance: -
CDR3nt: TGTGCCAGCAGCCTGGGTAGCGGGAGTAGCTACGAGCAGTACTTC
CDR3aa: CASSLGSGSSYEQYF

j_gene: TRBJ2-7
d_gene: -
v_gene: TRBV6-5
abundance: once
CDR3nt: TGTGCCAGCAGTTACTCCGGCCGCGCAGGGGCCTACGAGCAGTACTTC
CDR3aa: CASSYSGRAGAYEQYF

j_gene: TRBJ2-1
d_gene: -
v_gene: TRBV5-1
abundance: -
CDR3nt: TGCGCCAGCCGGGGTGAGTTTGACTACAATGAGCAGTTCTTC
CDR3aa: CASRGEFDYNEQFF

j_gene: TRBJ2-7
d_gene: -
v_gene: TRBV6-5
abundance: -
CDR3nt: TGTGCCAGCAGTTACCGGGCTACCGGCGAGCAGTACTTC
CDR3aa: CASSYRATGEQYF

j_gene: TRBJ1-4
d_gene: TRBD1
v_gene: TRBV7-9
abundance: -
CDR3nt: TGTGCCAGCAGCTTAGGCCCGGGACAGGGGGCTTCTAATGAAAAACTGTTTTTT
CDR3aa: CASSLGPGQGASNEKLFF

j_gene: TRBJ1-1
d_gene: -
v_gene: TRBV6-1
abundance: once
CDR3nt: TGTGCCACCTCCCGGAACACTGAAGCTTTCTTT
CDR3aa: CATSRNTEAFF

j_gene: TRBJ2-1
d_gene: -
v_gene: TRBV29-1
abundance: -
CDR3nt: TGCAGCGTTGAGAGTGTGAATGAGCAGTTCTTC
CDR3aa: CSVESVNEQFF

j_gene: TRBJ1-1
d_gene: -
v_gene: TRBV30
abundance: few
CDR3nt: TGTGCCTGGAGTGATAAGGTTGGCCACACTGAAGCTTTCTTT
CDR3aa: CAWSDKVGHTEAFF

j_gene: TRBJ2-7
d_gene: TRBD1
v_gene: TRBV27
abundance: -
CDR3nt: TGTGCCAGCAGTCTCAGCCTTGGACAGGTCCACGAGCAGTACTTC
CDR3aa: CASSLSLGQVHEQYF

j_gene: TRBJ2-7
d_gene: -
v_gene: TRBV29-1
abundance: -
CDR3nt: TGCAGCGTTGCACCGCGGAGCTACGAGCAGTACTTC
CDR3aa: CSVAPRSYEQYF

j_gene: TRBJ1-2
d_gene: -
v_gene: TRBV6-5
abundance: -
CDR3nt: TGTGCCAGCAGCTACCAAGGCTATAGTGGCTACACCTTC
CDR3aa: CASSYQGYSGYTF

j_gene: TRBJ2-7
d_gene: -
v_gene: TRBV10-3
abundance: -
CDR3nt: TGTGCCATCAGTGAGTCGTTACAGGCTCCCTACGAGCAGTACTTC
CDR3aa: CAISESLQAPYEQYF

j_gene: TRBJ2-7
d_gene: -
v_gene: TRBV7-9
abundance: -
CDR3nt: TGTGCCAGCAGCGTAGAATTCCAGGGCTACGAGCAGTACTTC
CDR3aa: CASSVEFQGYEQYF

j_gene: TRBJ1-5
d_gene: -
v_gene: TRBV6-5
abundance: -
CDR3nt: TGTGCCAGCAGTTACTCGAGGTCAGGTCAGCCCCAGCATTTT
CDR3aa: CASSYSRSGQPQHF

j_gene: TRBJ2-7
d_gene: -
v_gene: TRBV27
abundance: -
CDR3nt: TGTGCCAGCAGTTTATCGATCACTGCCTACGAGCAGTACTTC
CDR3aa: CASSLSITAYEQYF

j_gene: TRBJ2-3
d_gene: TRBD1
v_gene: TRBV5-1
abundance: -
CDR3nt: TGCGCCAGCAGCTTAGGACAGGGGTCAGATACGCAGTATTTT
CDR3aa: CASSLGQGSDTQYF

j_gene: TRBJ2-7
d_gene: TRBD1
v_gene: TRBV13
abundance: -
CDR3nt: TGTGCCAGCAGCTTCTGGACAGGGGGCGTCTACGAGCAGTACTTC
CDR3aa: CASSFWTGGVYEQYF

j_gene: TRBJ2-3
d_gene: -
v_gene: TRBV7-6
abundance: -
CDR3nt: TGTGCCAGCAGCTTAGCGGAGAGGCAGACAGATACGCAGTATTTT
CDR3aa: CASSLAERQTDTQYF

j_gene: TRBJ2-7
d_gene: -
v_gene: TRBV4-3
abundance: -
CDR3nt: TGCGCCAGCAGCTGGGGGTCTGGGGCTAGGGCCGAGCAGTACTTC
CDR3aa: CASSWGSGARAEQYF

j_gene: TRBJ1-3
d_gene: -
v_gene: TRBV5-4
abundance: -
CDR3nt: TGTGCCAGCAGCCAGATCAGCCCCTCAGGCAGAAACACCATATATTTT
CDR3aa: CASSQISPSGRNTIYF

j_gene: TRBJ2-1
d_gene: TRBD2
v_gene: TRBV7-9
abundance: -
CDR3nt: TGTGCCAGCAGCCCTAGCGGGGCCTACAATGAGCAGTTCTTC
CDR3aa: CASSPSGAYNEQFF